These 9 T cell receptor beta chains originate from one sample sequenced in a study of shared clonotypes between healthy human individuals. Only in-frame clones appear in the TCRdb table, and some are missing; sequencing was by immunoSEQ multiplex PCR. The sample holds some 980,000 clones, approximately 80% seen once. Sequences were obtained from memory CD4+ T cells sorted from blood. Documented subset: CD45RA-negative fraction. Receptors originate from a man between 18 and 29 years old in good health.

This chain joins TRBV6-5 and TRBJ1-1, with TRBD1 matching 9 bases. The germline V gene has CDR1 MNHEY and CDR2 SVGAGI. The CDR3 covers 14 residues. The V segment lost 7 bases and the J segment 3 bases; nucleotides outside the gene matches: 6. The CDR3: CASKSRTGDTEAFF. In DNA, the CDR3 is TGTGCCAGCAAATCCAGGACAGGGGACACTGAAGCTTTCTTT.

The rearrangement joins TRBV7-2 to TRBJ1-1; 7 bases match TRBD1. Trimming cost V 5 bases and J 5 bases; bases outside gene matches: 14. Germline V gene data show CDR1 as SGHTA and CDR2 as FQGNSA. This CDR3 comprises 16 residues. The CDR3 nucleotides are TGTGCCAGCAGCCCCAGGGTAGGAAGGGGACAGACTGAAGCTTTCTTT. As protein: CASSPRVGRGQTEAFF.

The CDR3 protein is CASSTGTGDFYEQYF. CDR3 sequence (DNA): TGTGCCAGCAGCACAGGGACAGGAGATTTCTACGAGCAGTACTTC. This chain links TRBV11-2 with TRBJ2-7, with 8 bases identical to TRBD1. From germline, CDR1 is SGHAT and CDR2 FQNNGV. V was clipped by 5 bases and J by 3 bases; unmatched bases: 9. The CDR3 covers 15 residues.

The chain employs TRBV5-4 and TRBJ2-1; 9 bases align to TRBD2. The CDR3 has 15 residues. Germline CDR1 SGHNT, CDR2 YYREEE (reference sequence). V shed 3 bases, J shed 4 bases, and the junction held 5 bases outside the gene matches. DNA of the CDR3: TGTGCCAGCAGCTACCTAGCGGGGACTTACAATGAGCAGTTCTTC. Residues: CASSYLAGTYNEQFF.

The chain is built from TRBV5-4 and TRBJ2-3; D is perhaps TRBD2 (6 bases). This CDR3 spans 15 amino acids. Per the germline V gene, CDR1 is SGHNT and CDR2 is YYREEE (reference sequence). The ends were cut back, 2 bases at V and 3 bases at J, with 13 bases in the middle. The CDR3 loop reads CASSLPGSGTDTQYF. The CDR3 region has the DNA TGTGCCAGCAGCTTACCCGGGAGTGGTACAGATACGCAGTATTTT.

This rearrangement joins TRBV15 to TRBJ2-1, with 8 bases matching TRBD2. The V gene's germline CDR1 is LNHNV and CDR2 YYDKDF (reference sequence). V shed 1 base and J 3 bases; nucleotides not matched to a gene: 2. This CDR3 is built from 15 residues. The CDR3 nucleotides read TGTGCCACCAGCAGAGGGGGACTAGTCTACAATGAGCAGTTCTTC. It yields the protein CATSRGGLVYNEQFF.

The rearrangement links TRBV9 to TRBJ2-4; no clear D gene. This CDR3 has 14 residues. The V end lost 9 bases, the J end lost 1 base, and 14 bases lay between the germline ends. Germline loops: CDR1 SGDLS, CDR2 YYNGEE. Written as DNA, the CDR3 is TGTGCCATCAAGGTCTGGCCGGCCAAAAACATTCAGTACTTC. Protein: CAIKVWPAKNIQYF.

The J gene is TRBJ1-1, the V gene TRBV6-1, with a weak D call TRBD1 (6 bases). The germline V gene encodes CDR1 MNHNS and CDR2 SASEGT. With 6 bases removed from V and 5 bases from J, the gap between germline ends came to 10 bases. This CDR3 region has 12 residues. CDR3 bases: TGTGCCAGCAGCCAAGGGGGGACTGAAGCTTTCTTT. It yields the protein CASSQGGTEAFF.

The rearrangement uses TRBV29-1 and TRBJ2-4; TRBD1 is a possible D gene (7 bases). Trimming shortened V by 2 bases and J by 1 base, and 12 bases separated the two germline ends. Germline V gene data show CDR1 as SQVTM and CDR2 as ANQGSEA. The CDR3 runs to 15 residues. The CDR3 reads CSVEQGGGAKNIQYF. The DNA of the CDR3 is TGCAGCGTTGAACAGGGGGGCGGGGCCAAAAACATTCAGTACTTC.